This entry lists 14 T cell receptor beta chains sequenced from one sample in a study of shared clonotypes between healthy human individuals. Measured with immunoSEQ multiplex PCR; TCRdb has only the in-frame clones, and not every one. This table holds under 600,000 clones, roughly 97% found once. The specimen was naive CD4+ T cells sorted from blood. Subset indicated: CD45RA+ positively selected. These receptor sequences come from a woman aged 30 to 39 in good health.

A remark on this clone: Additional DNA sequences in this sample encode the identical CDR3. V is TRBV4-1 and J is TRBJ2-1; no clear D gene. Germline assignment: CDR1 MGHRA and CDR2 YSYEKL. The CDR3 length is 11 residues. V was shortened by 3 bases and J by 4 bases, with 1 base between the two germline ends. This chain's CDR3 is CASSHYNEQFF. As DNA, the CDR3 is TGCGCCAGCAGCCATTACAATGAGCAGTTCTTC.

J is TRBJ2-7 and V is TRBV28, with 8 positions matching TRBD2. CDR3 length: 14 amino acids. CDR1 MDHEN and CDR2 SYDVKM come from the germline V gene. With V trimmed by 4 bases and J by 4 bases, 6 bases remained unmatched. CDR3 protein: CASSSPGGLYEQYF. The CDR3 DNA reads as TGTGCCAGCAGTTCCCCGGGGGGGTTATACGAGCAGTACTTC.

This chain uses TRBV18 with TRBJ1-5; a weak D match, TRBD1 (6 bases). The V gene lost 3 bases and the J gene lost 0 bases, with 15 bases spanning the gap. Germline lookup yields CDR1 KGHSH and CDR2 LQKENI. The CDR3 consists of 17 residues. The DNA of the CDR3 is TGTGCCAGCTCACCGGGGGCCAGGGCGGATAGCAATCAGCCCCAGCATTTT. Its protein is CASSPGARADSNQPQHF.

The chain is built from TRBV7-9 and TRBJ1-3; D is possibly TRBD1 (6 bases). Trimming cost V 5 bases and J 0 bases, with 11 bases left between them. The CDR3 runs 15 residues. CDR1 and CDR2 from the germline V gene are SEHNR and FQNEAQ (reference sequence). The CDR3 DNA is TGTGCCAGCAGCAACCAGGACAGCTCTGGAAACACCATATATTTT. Encoded protein: CASSNQDSSGNTIYF.

This chain connects TRBV19 to TRBJ2-7; TRBD2 aligns across 7 bases. V shed 6 bases, J shed 4 bases, and the junction held 9 bases outside the gene matches. The germline V gene has CDR1 LNHDA and CDR2 SQIVND (reference sequence). CDR3 length: 14 amino acids. The CDR3 is CASSLGGSMYEQYF. The CDR3 DNA follows: TGTGCCAGTAGCCTGGGCGGGAGTATGTACGAGCAGTACTTC.

The chain's CDR3 is CASSYRGGATNEKLFF. The CDR3 nucleotides read TGTGCCAGCAGTTACCGGGGGGGTGCAACTAATGAAAAACTGTTTTTT. The chain recombines TRBV6-5 with TRBJ1-4, with a weak D call TRBD1 (5 bases). Per germline, CDR1 MNHEY and CDR2 SVGAGI. This CDR3 comprises 16 residues. V dropped 2 bases and J dropped 0 bases, with 10 bases sitting between them.

CDR3 nucleotide sequence: TGTGCCAGCAGTTTAACATCTGGGGCCAACGTCCTGACTTTC. Amino acids: CASSLTSGANVLTF. V is TRBV28 and J is TRBJ2-6; no clear D gene. This CDR3 has 14 residues. The V end lost 2 bases, the J end lost 1 base, and 3 bases lay between the germline ends. In germline, CDR1 is MDHEN, CDR2 SYDVKM.

The J gene is TRBJ2-3, the V gene TRBV5-1; 10 bases match TRBD2. J was trimmed by 0 bases and V by 1 base; bases with no gene match: 5. CDR1 SGHRS and CDR2 YFSETQ come from the germline V gene. CDR3 length equals 17 residues. For the CDR3, the DNA is TGCGCCAGCAGCTTGACACTAGCGGGGCCTAGCACAGATACGCAGTATTTT. This encodes CASSLTLAGPSTDTQYF.

The CDR3 DNA reads as TGTGCCAGTAGTACAGGATTTGGAAACACCATATATTTT. Protein product: CASSTGFGNTIYF. The chain joins TRBV19 to TRBJ1-3, with D hard to call. V was cut by 4 bases and J by 3 bases, with 7 bases left in between. The germline V gene has CDR1 LNHDA and CDR2 SQIVND (reference sequence). This CDR3 region has 13 residues. Using reference TRBV19 and TRBJ1-3 for the parts outside the CDR3, the full variable domain is DGGITQSPKYLFRKEGQNVTLSCEQNLNHDAMYWYRQDPGQGLRLIYYSQIVNDFQKGDIAEGYSVSREKKESFPLTVTSAQKNPTAFYLCASSTGFGNTIYFGEGSWLTVV.

The chain is built from TRBV19 and TRBJ2-7; perhaps TRBD2 as D (6 bases). The CDR3 spans 15 residues. Germline V gives CDR1 LNHDA, CDR2 SQIVND (reference sequence). The germline V and J ends were trimmed by 5 bases and 0 bases, with 14 bases remaining between them. This CDR3 is CASSEASANSYEQYF. The CDR3 coding sequence is TGTGCCAGTAGTGAGGCTAGCGCCAACTCCTACGAGCAGTACTTC.

The V gene is TRBV11-2, the J gene TRBJ1-1; D is possibly TRBD1 (6 bases). The CDR3 loop spans 16 amino acids. The germline V and J ends were trimmed by 5 bases and 3 bases, with 19 bases remaining between them. Germline CDR1 and CDR2: SGHAT and FQNNGV. CDR3 protein: CASSANREGWDTEAFF. CDR3 bases: TGTGCCAGCAGCGCGAACAGGGAGGGTTGGGACACTGAAGCTTTCTTT.

This clone appeared once. The chain links TRBV19 to TRBJ2-1, with D tentatively TRBD1 or TRBD2 (6 bases each). This CDR3 contains 17 residues. Germline CDR1 and CDR2: LNHDA and SQIVND (reference sequence). V lost 5 bases and J 3 bases, leaving 20 bases between the germline ends. CDR3 bases: TGTGCCAGTAGTGGGAGTTTCGTGGGGGGCCTCTACAATGAGCAGTTCTTC. It translates to CASSGSFVGGLYNEQFF.

The chain uses TRBV7-8 and TRBJ2-2; the D is unclear. The germline V and J ends were trimmed by 5 bases and 0 bases, with 13 bases remaining between them. The CDR3 extends over 16 amino acids. Per the germline V gene, CDR1 is SGHVS and CDR2 is FQNEAQ. The CDR3 reads CASSPIGLANTGELFF. CDR3 DNA: TGTGCCAGCAGCCCCATTGGGCTGGCGAACACCGGGGAGCTGTTTTTT. The whole variable domain, remainder taken from reference TRBV7-8 and TRBJ2-2, is GAGVSQSPRYKVAKRGQDVALRCDPISGHVSLFWYQQALGQGPEFLTYFQNEAQLDKSGLPSDRFFAERPEGSVSTLKIQRTQQEDSAVYLCASSPIGLANTGELFFGEGSRLTVL.

The chain combines TRBV6-6 with TRBJ2-3, with 8 bases lining up with TRBD1. Losses at the gene ends were 4 bases for V and 4 bases for J; bases not matched to a gene: 7. Germline CDR1 and CDR2: MNHNY and SVGAGI (reference sequence). This CDR3 region has 15 residues. The CDR3 DNA is TGTGCCAGCAGTTTTGTCAGGGGGCGAGCAGATACGCAGTATTTT. Its protein product is CASSFVRGRADTQYF.